A selection of T cell receptor beta chains follows, all from one sample in a study of blood T cell repertoires in COVID-19. The data were produced by immunoSEQ multiplex PCR, yet TCRdb's version contains in-frame clones alone and is incomplete. The data contain tens of thousands of clones, 86% of them singletons. Input material: peripheral blood. Every receptor here comes from a man younger than 40 with acute or convalescent COVID-19. CDR3s leave out the opening cysteine and the closing phenylalanine or tryptophan. Fields, in order: V gene, clone size, CDR3 protein. A row's size may be missing; if present it is once, few, many or a size class.

v_gene: TRBV4-3; abundance: once; CDR3aa: ASSQFRDDGYT
v_gene: TRBV7-9; abundance: NA; CDR3aa: ASGLAGGGEQF
v_gene: TRBV7-9; abundance: NA; CDR3aa: ASSAYRGNYGYT
v_gene: TRBV7-9; abundance: once; CDR3aa: ASSLAATSTDTQY
v_gene: TRBV2; abundance: NA; CDR3aa: ASSPSTGTGYGYT
v_gene: TRBV28; abundance: NA; CDR3aa: ASSFTRSQETQY
v_gene: TRBV7-9; abundance: NA; CDR3aa: ASSQSTGRNTQY
v_gene: TRBV3-1/TRBV3-2; abundance: NA; CDR3aa: ASSLDSLNTEAF
v_gene: TRBV7-9; abundance: NA; CDR3aa: ASSLDRAGEKLF
v_gene: TRBV18; abundance: NA; CDR3aa: ASTDRGTDTQY
v_gene: TRBV30; abundance: NA; CDR3aa: AWSTQGQYEKLF
v_gene: TRBV5-4; abundance: NA; CDR3aa: ASSLRTAITMNTEAF
v_gene: TRBV25-1; abundance: NA; CDR3aa: ASSEYPGISPLH
v_gene: TRBV27; abundance: NA; CDR3aa: ASSLTWGPGNIQY
v_gene: TRBV19; abundance: NA; CDR3aa: ASSIPPGQGAIGYT
v_gene: TRBV27; abundance: NA; CDR3aa: ASSRDFFNSPLH
v_gene: TRBV9; abundance: NA; CDR3aa: ASSVSGGSTEAF
v_gene: TRBV18; abundance: NA; CDR3aa: ASSPSGRTDTQY
v_gene: TRBV6-5; abundance: NA; CDR3aa: ASGQGTVYGYT
v_gene: TRBV2; abundance: NA; CDR3aa: ASHPGQVNTEAF
v_gene: TRBV6-6; abundance: NA; CDR3aa: ASSNVYSNQPQH
v_gene: TRBV6-5; abundance: NA; CDR3aa: ASSYPVAGVGNEQF
v_gene: TRBV5-6; abundance: once; CDR3aa: ASSPDRGQAGELF
v_gene: TRBV18; abundance: NA; CDR3aa: ASSLSSDRTDTQY
v_gene: TRBV5-1; abundance: NA; CDR3aa: ASSTGVTEAF
v_gene: TRBV6-6; abundance: once; CDR3aa: ASSYRQVSSYNEQF
v_gene: TRBV19; abundance: NA; CDR3aa: ASSIAQTQY
v_gene: TRBV6-6; abundance: NA; CDR3aa: ASSRTGQDEKLF
v_gene: TRBV6-2/TRBV6-3; abundance: NA; CDR3aa: ASSYHNRGSRAWAYGYT
v_gene: TRBV3-1/TRBV3-2; abundance: NA; CDR3aa: ASSPGQGGVDGYT